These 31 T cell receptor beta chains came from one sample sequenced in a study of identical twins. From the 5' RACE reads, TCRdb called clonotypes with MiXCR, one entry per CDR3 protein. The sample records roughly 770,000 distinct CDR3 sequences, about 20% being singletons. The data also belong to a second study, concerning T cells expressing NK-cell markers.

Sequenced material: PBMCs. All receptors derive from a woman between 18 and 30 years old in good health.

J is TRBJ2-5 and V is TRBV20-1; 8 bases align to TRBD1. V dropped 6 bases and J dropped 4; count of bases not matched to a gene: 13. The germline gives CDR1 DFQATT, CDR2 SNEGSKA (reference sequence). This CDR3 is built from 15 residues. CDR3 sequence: CSATIPGTGGETQYF. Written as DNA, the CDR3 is TGCAGTGCGACAATCCCCGGGACAGGAGGAGAGACCCAGTACTTC.

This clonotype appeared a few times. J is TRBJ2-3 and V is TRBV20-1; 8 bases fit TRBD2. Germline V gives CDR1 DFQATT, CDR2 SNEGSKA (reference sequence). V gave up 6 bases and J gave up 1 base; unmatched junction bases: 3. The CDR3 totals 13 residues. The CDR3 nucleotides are TGCAGTGCAACGACTAGCGGCACAGATACGCAGTATTTT. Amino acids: CSATTSGTDTQYF.

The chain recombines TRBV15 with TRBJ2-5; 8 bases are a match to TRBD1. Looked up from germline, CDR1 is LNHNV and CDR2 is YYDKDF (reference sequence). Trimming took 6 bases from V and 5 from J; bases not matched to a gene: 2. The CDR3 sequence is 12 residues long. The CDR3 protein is CATRDREETQYF. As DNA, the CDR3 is TGTGCCACCAGGGACAGGGAGGAGACCCAGTACTTC.

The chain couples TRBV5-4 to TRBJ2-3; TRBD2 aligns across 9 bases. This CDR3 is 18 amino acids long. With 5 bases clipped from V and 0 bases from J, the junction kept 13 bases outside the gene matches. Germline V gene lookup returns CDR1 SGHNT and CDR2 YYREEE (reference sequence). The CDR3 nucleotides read TGTGCCAGCAGGGCGGGAGGGACCACTAGTTGGAGCACAGATACGCAGTATTTT. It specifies CASRAGGTTSWSTDTQYF. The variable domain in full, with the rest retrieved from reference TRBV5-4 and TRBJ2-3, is ETGVTQSPTHLIKTRGQQVTLRCSSQSGHNTVSWYQQALGQGPQFIFQYYREEENGRGNFPPRFSGLQFPNYSSELNVNALELDDSALYLCASRAGGTTSWSTDTQYFGPGTRLTVL.

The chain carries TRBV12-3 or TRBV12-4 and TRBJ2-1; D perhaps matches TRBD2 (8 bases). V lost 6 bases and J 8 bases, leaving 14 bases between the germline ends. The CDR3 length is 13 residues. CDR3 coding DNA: TGTGCCAGCAGGGTAGCGGGACAGCATGAGCAGTTCTTC. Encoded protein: CASRVAGQHEQFF.

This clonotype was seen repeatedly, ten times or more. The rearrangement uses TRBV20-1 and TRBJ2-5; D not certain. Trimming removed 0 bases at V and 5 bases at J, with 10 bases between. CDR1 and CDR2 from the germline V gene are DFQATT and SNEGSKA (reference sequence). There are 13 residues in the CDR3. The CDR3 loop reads CSARDIFRETQYF. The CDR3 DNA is TGCAGTGCTAGAGATATCTTTCGGGAGACCCAGTACTTC.

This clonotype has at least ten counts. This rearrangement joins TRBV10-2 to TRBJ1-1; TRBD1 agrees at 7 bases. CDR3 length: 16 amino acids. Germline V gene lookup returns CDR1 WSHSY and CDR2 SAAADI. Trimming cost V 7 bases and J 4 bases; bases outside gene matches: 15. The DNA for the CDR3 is TGCGCCAGCATACCGACAGGGCTTGTCAAGGGCACTGAAGCTTTCTTT. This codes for CASIPTGLVKGTEAFF.

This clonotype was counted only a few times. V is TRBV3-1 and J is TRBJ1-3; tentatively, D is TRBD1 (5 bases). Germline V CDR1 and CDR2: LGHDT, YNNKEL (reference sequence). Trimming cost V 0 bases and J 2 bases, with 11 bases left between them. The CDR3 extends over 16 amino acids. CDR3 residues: CASSQDWGGPGNTIYF. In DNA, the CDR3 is TGTGCCAGCAGCCAAGATTGGGGGGGACCTGGAAACACCATATATTTT.

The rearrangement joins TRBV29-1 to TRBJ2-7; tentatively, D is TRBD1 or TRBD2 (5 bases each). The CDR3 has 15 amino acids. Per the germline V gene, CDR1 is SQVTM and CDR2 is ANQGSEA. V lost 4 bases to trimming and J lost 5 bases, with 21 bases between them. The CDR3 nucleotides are TGCAGCGTTGGCCCCATGGGAGCCGGGGCCCACGAGCAGTACTTC. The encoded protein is CSVGPMGAGAHEQYF.

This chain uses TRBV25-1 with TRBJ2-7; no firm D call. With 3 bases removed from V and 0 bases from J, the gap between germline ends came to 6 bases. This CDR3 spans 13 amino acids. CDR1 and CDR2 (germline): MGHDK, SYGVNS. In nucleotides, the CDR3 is TGTGCCAGCAGTGATTTCAGCTCCTACGAGCAGTACTTC. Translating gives CASSDFSSYEQYF.

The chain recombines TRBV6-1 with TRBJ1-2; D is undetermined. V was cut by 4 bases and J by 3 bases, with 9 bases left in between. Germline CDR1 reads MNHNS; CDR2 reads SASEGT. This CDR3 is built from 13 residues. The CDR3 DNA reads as TGTGCCAGCAGTGCCGGGAGAGACTATGGCTACACCTTC. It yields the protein CASSAGRDYGYTF.

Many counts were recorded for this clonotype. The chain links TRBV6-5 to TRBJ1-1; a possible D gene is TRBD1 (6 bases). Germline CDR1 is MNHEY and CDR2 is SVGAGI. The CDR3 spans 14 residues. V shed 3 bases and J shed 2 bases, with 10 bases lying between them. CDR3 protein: CASSYTGANTEAFF. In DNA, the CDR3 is TGTGCCAGCAGTTATACGGGGGCCAACACTGAAGCTTTCTTT.

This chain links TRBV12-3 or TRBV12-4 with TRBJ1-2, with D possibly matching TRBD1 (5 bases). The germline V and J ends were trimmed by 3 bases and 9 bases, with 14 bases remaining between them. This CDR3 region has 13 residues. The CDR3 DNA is TGTGCCAGCAGTTTGGGGGTTGGGATCAGCTACACCTTC. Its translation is CASSLGVGISYTF.

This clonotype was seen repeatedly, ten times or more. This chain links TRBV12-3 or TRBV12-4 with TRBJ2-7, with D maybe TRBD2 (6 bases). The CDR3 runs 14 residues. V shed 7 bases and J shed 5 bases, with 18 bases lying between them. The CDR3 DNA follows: TGTGCCAGCACCACCGAGGACGGGAGTCACGAGCAGTACTTC. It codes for CASTTEDGSHEQYF.

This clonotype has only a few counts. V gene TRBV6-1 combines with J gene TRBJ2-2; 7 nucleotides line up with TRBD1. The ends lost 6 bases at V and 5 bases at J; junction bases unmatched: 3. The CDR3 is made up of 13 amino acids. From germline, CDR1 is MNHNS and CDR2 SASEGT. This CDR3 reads CASRNRGTGELFF. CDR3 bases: TGTGCCAGCAGGAACAGGGGAACCGGGGAGCTGTTTTTT.

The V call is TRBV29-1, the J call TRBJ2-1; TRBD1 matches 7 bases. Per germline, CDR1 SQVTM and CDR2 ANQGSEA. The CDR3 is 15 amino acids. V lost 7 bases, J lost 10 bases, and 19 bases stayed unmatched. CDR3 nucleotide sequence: TGCAGCGCAAAACACCGGGACAGTCAATGGCACGAGCAGTTCTTC. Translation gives CSAKHRDSQWHEQFF.

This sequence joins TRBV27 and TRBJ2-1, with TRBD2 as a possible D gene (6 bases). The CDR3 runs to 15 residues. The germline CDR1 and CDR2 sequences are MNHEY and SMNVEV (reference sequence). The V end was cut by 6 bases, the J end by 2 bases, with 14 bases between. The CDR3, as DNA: TGTGCCAGCAGCCCCGAGGCGGGGCCCTACAATGAGCAGTTCTTC. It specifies CASSPEAGPYNEQFF.

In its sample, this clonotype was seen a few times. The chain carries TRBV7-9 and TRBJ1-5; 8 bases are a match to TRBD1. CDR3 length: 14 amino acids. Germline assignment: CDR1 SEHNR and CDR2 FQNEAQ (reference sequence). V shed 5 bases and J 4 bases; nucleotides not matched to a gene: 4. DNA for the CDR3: TGTGCCAGCAGCGCCCAGGGGGCGAATCAGCCCCAGCATTTT. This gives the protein CASSAQGANQPQHF.

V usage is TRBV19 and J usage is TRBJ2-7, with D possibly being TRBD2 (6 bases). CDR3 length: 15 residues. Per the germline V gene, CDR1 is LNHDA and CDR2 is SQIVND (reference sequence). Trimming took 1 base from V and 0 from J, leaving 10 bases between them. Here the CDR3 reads CASSIAAGSSYEQYF. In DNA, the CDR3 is TGTGCCAGTAGTATAGCGGCGGGGTCCTCCTACGAGCAGTACTTC.

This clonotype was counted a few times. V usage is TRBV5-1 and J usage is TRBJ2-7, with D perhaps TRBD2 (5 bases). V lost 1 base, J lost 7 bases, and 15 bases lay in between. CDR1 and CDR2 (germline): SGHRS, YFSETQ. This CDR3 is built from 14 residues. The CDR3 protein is CASSLMREMGEQYF. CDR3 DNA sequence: TGCGCCAGCAGCTTGATGAGGGAGATGGGTGAGCAGTACTTC.

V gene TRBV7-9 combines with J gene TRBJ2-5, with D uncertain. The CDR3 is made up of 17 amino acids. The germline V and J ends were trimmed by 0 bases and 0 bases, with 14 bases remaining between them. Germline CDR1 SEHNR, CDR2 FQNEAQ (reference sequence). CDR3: CASSLAAAAYYQETQYF. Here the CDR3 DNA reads TGTGCCAGCAGCTTAGCGGCGGCAGCATACTACCAAGAGACCCAGTACTTC.

CDR3 nucleotides: TGTGCCAGCAGTTACTACGGGGGCCAAGAGACCCAGTACTTC. Its translation: CASSYYGGQETQYF. The rearrangement joins TRBV6-2 or TRBV6-3 to TRBJ2-5; tentatively, D is TRBD2 (6 bases). The CDR3 runs 14 residues. The ends were cut back, 1 base at V and 1 base at J, with 7 bases in the middle. Germline lookup yields CDR1 MNHEY and CDR2 SVGEGT.

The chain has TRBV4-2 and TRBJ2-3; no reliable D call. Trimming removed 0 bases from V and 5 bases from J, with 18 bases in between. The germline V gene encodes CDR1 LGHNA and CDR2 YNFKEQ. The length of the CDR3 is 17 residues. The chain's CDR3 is CASSQDKSPRVQDTQYF. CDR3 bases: TGTGCCAGCAGCCAAGATAAGTCTCCTAGGGTACAAGATACGCAGTATTTT.

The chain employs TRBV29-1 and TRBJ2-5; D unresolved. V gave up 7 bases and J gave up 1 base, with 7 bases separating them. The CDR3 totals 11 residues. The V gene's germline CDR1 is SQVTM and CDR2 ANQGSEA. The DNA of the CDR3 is TGCAGCGGGCGATTCCAAGAGACCCAGTACTTC. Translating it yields CSGRFQETQYF.

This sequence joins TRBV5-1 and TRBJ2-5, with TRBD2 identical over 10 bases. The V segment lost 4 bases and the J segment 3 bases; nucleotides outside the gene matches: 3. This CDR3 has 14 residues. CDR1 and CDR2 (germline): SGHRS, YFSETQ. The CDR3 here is CASSHGTSEETQYF. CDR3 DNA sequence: TGCGCCAGCAGCCACGGGACTAGCGAAGAGACCCAGTACTTC.

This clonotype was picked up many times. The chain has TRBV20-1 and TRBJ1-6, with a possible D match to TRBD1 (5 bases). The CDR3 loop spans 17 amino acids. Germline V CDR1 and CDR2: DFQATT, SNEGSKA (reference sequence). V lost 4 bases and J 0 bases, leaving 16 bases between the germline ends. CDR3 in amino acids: CSATTPQGPSYNSPLHF. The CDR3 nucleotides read TGCAGTGCTACCACCCCCCAGGGCCCCTCCTATAATTCACCCCTCCACTTT.

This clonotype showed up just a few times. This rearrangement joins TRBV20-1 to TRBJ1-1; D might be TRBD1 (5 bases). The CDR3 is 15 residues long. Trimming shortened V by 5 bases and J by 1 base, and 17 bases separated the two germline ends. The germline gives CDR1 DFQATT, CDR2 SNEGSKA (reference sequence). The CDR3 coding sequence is TGCAGTGCTGTGAGGGACTTTGATCCGAACACTGAAGCTTTCTTT. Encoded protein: CSAVRDFDPNTEAFF.

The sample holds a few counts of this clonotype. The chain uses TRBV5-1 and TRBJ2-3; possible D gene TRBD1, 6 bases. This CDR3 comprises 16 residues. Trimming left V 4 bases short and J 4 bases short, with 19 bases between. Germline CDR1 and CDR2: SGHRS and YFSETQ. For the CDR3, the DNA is TGCGCCAGCAGCCCCGCCGGGGTAGCAGGGGCAGATACGCAGTATTTT. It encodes CASSPAGVAGADTQYF.

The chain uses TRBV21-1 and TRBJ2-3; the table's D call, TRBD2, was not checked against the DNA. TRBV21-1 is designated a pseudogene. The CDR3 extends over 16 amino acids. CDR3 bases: TGTGCCAACAGCGGGCTAGCGGGGGGGCAAGGAGATACGCAGTATTTT. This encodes CANSGLAGGQGDTQYF.

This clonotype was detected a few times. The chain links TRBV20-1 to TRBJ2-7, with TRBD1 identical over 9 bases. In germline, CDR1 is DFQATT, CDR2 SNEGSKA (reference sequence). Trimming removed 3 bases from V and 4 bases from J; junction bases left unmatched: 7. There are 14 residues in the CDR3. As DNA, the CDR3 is TGCAGTGCTAGGAAACGGACAGGGGTATACGAGCAGTACTTC. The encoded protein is CSARKRTGVYEQYF.

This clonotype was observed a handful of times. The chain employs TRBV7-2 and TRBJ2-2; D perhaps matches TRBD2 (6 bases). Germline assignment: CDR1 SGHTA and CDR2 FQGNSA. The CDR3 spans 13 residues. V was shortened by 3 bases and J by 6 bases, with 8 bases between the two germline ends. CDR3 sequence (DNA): TGTGCCAGCAGCTTGACTAGACCCGGGGAGCTGTTTTTT. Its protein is CASSLTRPGELFF.